The 13 T cell receptor beta chains below were found in one sample sequenced in a study of blood T cell repertoires in COVID-19. Produced via immunoSEQ multiplex PCR; TCRdb's table is partial and in-frame only. The sample contains 200,000 to 250,000 clones, about 79% of which appear only once. Sequenced sample: PBMCs or T cells enriched from blood (not recorded which). The receptors here all came from a middle-aged woman with acute COVID-19.

V gene TRBV11-2 combines with J gene TRBJ2-1, with D possibly TRBD1 on 6 matching bases. Germline CDR1 and CDR2: SGHAT and FQNNGV. This CDR3 is 17 amino acids long. Trimming shortened V by 4 bases and J by 3 bases, and 19 bases separated the two germline ends. CDR3 coding DNA: TGTGCCAGCAGCTGGTTTCTGGACAGTCGGGGCTACAATGAGCAGTTCTTC. The encoded protein is CASSWFLDSRGYNEQFF.

The V and J genes are TRBV6-5 and TRBJ1-2; the match to TRBD1 covers 9 bases. Trimming at V came to 5 bases and at J to 4 bases, leaving 8 bases not matched to a gene. The CDR3 is made up of 15 amino acids. Germline V gene lookup returns CDR1 MNHEY and CDR2 SVGAGI. CDR3 sequence (DNA): TGTGCCAGCAGTCGAGGGACAGGGTCCGGCTATGGCTACACCTTC. Protein: CASSRGTGSGYGYTF.

This clone was seen repeatedly, ten times or more. The chain has TRBV27 and TRBJ1-5, with 7 bases aligning to TRBD1. Germline V gives CDR1 MNHEY, CDR2 SMNVEV (reference sequence). The CDR3 sequence is 14 residues long. Trimming removed 2 bases from V and 2 bases from J; junction bases left unmatched: 0. CDR3 sequence: CASSLGQGNQPQHF. CDR3 DNA sequence: TGTGCCAGCAGTTTAGGACAGGGCAATCAGCCCCAGCATTTT.

This clone occurred once. The chain uses TRBV15 and TRBJ1-5; D is perhaps TRBD1 (6 bases). CDR3 size: 16 residues. V lost 0 bases and J lost 4, with 13 bases in between. The germline V gene has CDR1 LNHNV and CDR2 YYDKDF (reference sequence). The CDR3 DNA is TGTGCCACCAGCAGAGATGGCAGGGGCTGGAATCAGCCCCAGCATTTT. It is translated as CATSRDGRGWNQPQHF.

This clone was seen a few times. J is TRBJ1-2 and V is TRBV5-8, with TRBD1 identical over 8 bases. Germline trimming cut 4 bases from V and 3 bases from J; bases unmatched to any gene: 5. CDR1 and CDR2 from the germline V gene are SGHTS and YDEGEE. CDR3 length: 14 residues. The DNA for the CDR3 is TGTGCCAGCAGCAGGATGACAGGGGACTATGGCTACACCTTC. It yields the protein CASSRMTGDYGYTF.

This clone has only a few counts. The rearrangement joins TRBV19 to TRBJ2-1, with D possibly being TRBD2 (6 bases). The CDR3 has 22 amino acids. The germline V gene encodes CDR1 LNHDA and CDR2 SQIVND (reference sequence). Trimming cost V 5 bases and J 0 bases, with 32 bases left between them. The CDR3 is CASSGTSELWGPGRSSYNEQFF. In DNA, the CDR3 is TGTGCCAGTAGTGGAACCTCTGAGCTTTGGGGACCCGGGAGAAGCTCCTACAATGAGCAGTTCTTC.

The V gene is TRBV9, the J gene TRBJ1-3; D not resolved. Trimming shortened V by 0 bases and J by 0 bases, and 7 bases separated the two germline ends. Germline CDR1 and CDR2: SGDLS and YYNGEE. The CDR3 consists of 15 residues. The CDR3 DNA follows: TGTGCCAGCAGCGTAGACCAGGCCTCTGGAAACACCATATATTTT. The encoded protein is CASSVDQASGNTIYF.

The chain couples TRBV28 to TRBJ2-7, with 7 bases fitting TRBD2. V shed 5 bases, J shed 5 bases, and the junction held 9 bases outside the gene matches. Germline assignment: CDR1 MDHEN and CDR2 SYDVKM. The CDR3 contains 14 residues. CDR3 in amino acids: CASSGGGRMDEQYF. The CDR3 coding sequence is TGTGCCAGCAGTGGCGGCGGGAGAATGGACGAGCAGTACTTC.

This rearrangement joins TRBV4-1 to TRBJ2-5, with D possibly being TRBD2 (6 bases). Per the germline V gene, CDR1 is MGHRA and CDR2 is YSYEKL. This CDR3 spans 14 amino acids. Trimming removed 4 bases at V and 3 bases at J, with 12 bases between. CDR3: CASSRKGGEETQYF. CDR3 nucleotide sequence: TGCGCCAGCAGCCGAAAAGGCGGGGAAGAGACCCAGTACTTC.

This chain uses TRBV12-3 or TRBV12-4 with TRBJ2-2; tentative D call: TRBD1 (6 bases). The CDR3 is made up of 13 amino acids. This CDR3 is CATGAGVTGELFF. CDR3 coding DNA: TGTGCGACCGGGGCAGGGGTAACCGGGGAGCTGTTTTTT.

This clone is a singleton in its sample. The chain carries TRBV19 and TRBJ2-1; a possible D gene is TRBD2 (7 bases). V was cut by 6 bases and J by 15 bases, with 21 bases left in between. The CDR3 runs to 13 residues. The germline gives CDR1 LNHDA, CDR2 SQIVND (reference sequence). CDR3 bases: TGTGCCAGTAGCGACCGCGGGGGCCTCTATCCGTTCTTC. Residues: CASSDRGGLYPFF.

This clone was found once. This chain connects TRBV19 to TRBJ1-2; D is uncertain. This CDR3 region has 14 residues. V was clipped by 7 bases and J by 4 bases, with 16 bases between them. Per the germline V gene, CDR1 is LNHDA and CDR2 is SQIVND (reference sequence). The CDR3 nucleotides read TGTGCCAGTAACCCAGGAGGAGTCCTCTATGGCTACACCTTC. Translating it yields CASNPGGVLYGYTF.

CDR3 nucleotides: TGTGCCAGCAGCGGCGCGGGGGAAAAACTGTTTTTT. As protein: CASSGAGEKLFF. The chain uses TRBV7-2 and TRBJ1-4; no clear D gene. This CDR3 is built from 12 residues. Germline CDR1 SGHTA, CDR2 FQGNSA. V was shortened by 5 bases and J by 8 bases, with 9 bases between the two germline ends.